Following are 17 T cell receptor beta chains from one sample sequenced in a study of T cell repertoires in cytomegalovirus infection (dated by TCRdb to about 2019). TCRdb records Illumina HiSeq 1500 as the sequencer. TCRdb reran the public reads through fastp at Q25 and MiXCR, keeping productive beta chains. Every CDR3 protein is listed once, alongside the most common genes and DNA of its rows. The sample contains about 740,000 distinct CDR3 sequences, 35% to 40% of them found a single time. The top ten clonotypes cover under 3.5% of the sample. Sequencing used PBMCs. These receptors were obtained from a human donor in good health (CMV status not recorded). Some clones in this sample may be carry-over from other donors' samples.

The chain carries TRBV10-3 and TRBJ1-1, with a weak D call TRBD1 (6 bases). CDR1 and CDR2 from the germline V gene are ENHRY and SYGVKD. This CDR3 has 16 amino acids. Trimming cost V 2 bases and J 0 bases, with 13 bases left between them. The CDR3 loop reads CAISETGQTMNTEAFF. The CDR3 DNA reads as TGTGCCATCAGTGAGACTGGACAGACCATGAACACTGAAGCTTTCTTT.

The chain links TRBV15 to TRBJ2-2, with TRBD2 matching over 8 bases. The germline CDR1 and CDR2 sequences are LNHNV and YYDKDF (reference sequence). V dropped 6 bases and J dropped 5; count of bases not matched to a gene: 5. This CDR3 comprises 14 residues. The CDR3 nucleotides read TGTGCCACCAGGGGGACTAGTTTAACCGGGGAGCTGTTTTTT. It is translated as CATRGTSLTGELFF.

This clonotype was recorded at least ten times. At one boundary the junction diverges from the germline segment, which might be a read error. The rearrangement uses TRBV7-7 and TRBJ2-5; 8 nucleotides match TRBD2. CDR3 length equals 16 residues. Germline loops: CDR1 SSHAT, CDR2 FNYEAQ (reference sequence). The CDR3 DNA reads TGTGCTAGCAGCCCCCGGGAGGGGGGCCTCCCAGAGACCCAGTACTTC. It codes for CASSPREGGLPETQYF.

The chain couples TRBV6-6 to TRBJ1-6; possibly TRBD1 for D (6 bases). Trimming shortened V by 2 bases and J by 4 bases, and 18 bases separated the two germline ends. CDR3 size: 18 residues. Germline-derived CDR1 and CDR2 are MNHNY and SVGAGI (reference sequence). The CDR3 nucleotides read TGTGCCAGCAGTTACGGAAGGGGGAACCCGGAATATAATTCACCCCTCCACTTT. Protein: CASSYGRGNPEYNSPLHF.

V gene TRBV30 combines with J gene TRBJ1-5; maybe TRBD1 (5 bases). V lost 3 bases to trimming and J lost 2 bases, with 14 bases between them. Germline CDR1 reads GTSNPN; CDR2 reads SVGIG (reference sequence). CDR3 length equals 15 residues. The CDR3 loop reads CAWSEGSRGNQPQHF. For the CDR3, the DNA is TGTGCCTGGAGCGAGGGGTCTCGGGGCAATCAGCCCCAGCATTTT.

The sample holds a few counts of this clonotype. The chain joins TRBV28 to TRBJ1-2; the D is unclear. CDR1 and CDR2 from the germline V gene are MDHEN and SYDVKM. The V end was cut by 1 base, the J end by 0 bases, with 6 bases between. The CDR3 covers 14 residues. CDR3 DNA sequence: TGTGCCAGCAGTTTATACATTGCTAACTATGGCTACACCTTC. Protein product: CASSLYIANYGYTF.

The chain combines TRBV2 with TRBJ1-5; D not certain. The CDR3 loop spans 15 amino acids. V was shortened by 6 bases and J by 0 bases, with 12 bases between the two germline ends. CDR1 SNHLY and CDR2 FYNNEI come from the germline V gene. The CDR3 nucleotides are TGTGCCAGCAGCGCGGAGAATCTTAGCAATCAGCCCCAGCATTTT. Translated, it gives CASSAENLSNQPQHF.

This chain connects TRBV7-2 to TRBJ1-1, with 12 nucleotides matching TRBD1. V trimming: 8 bases; J trimming: 1 base; junction bases outside the gene matches: 5. This CDR3 spans 15 amino acids. Germline V lookup: CDR1 SGHTA, CDR2 FQGNSA. CDR3 region: CASGGQGASNTEAFF. CDR3 nucleotides: TGTGCCAGCGGGGGACAGGGGGCGTCGAACACTGAAGCTTTCTTT.

To note about this clonotype: This may be a read error, as it is one base from a much larger clone. The chain employs TRBV7-6 and TRBJ2-7; D is possibly TRBD1 (6 bases). Trimming removed 5 bases at V and 2 bases at J, with 16 bases between. Germline V gene data show CDR1 as SGHVS and CDR2 as FNYEAQ. The CDR3 contains 15 residues. The CDR3 spells CASSEGEGETYEQYF. Written as DNA, the CDR3 is TGTGCCAGCAGCGAGGGGGAAGGGGAAACCTACGAGCAGTACTTC.

This clonotype was recorded only once. This rearrangement joins TRBV19 to TRBJ2-7; 10 bases are a match to TRBD2. Germline V gene lookup returns CDR1 LNHDA and CDR2 SQIVND (reference sequence). V trimming: 8 bases; J trimming: 3 bases; junction bases outside the gene matches: 10. This CDR3 has 15 residues. Here the CDR3 DNA reads TGTGCCAGTTGCCCTAGGACTAGCGGTTTCTACGAGCAGTACTTC. Its protein product is CASCPRTSGFYEQYF.

J is TRBJ2-3 and V is TRBV5-1; TRBD1 is a possible D gene (6 bases). The CDR3 loop spans 16 amino acids. Germline values: CDR1 SGHRS, CDR2 YFSETQ. V dropped 3 bases and J dropped 2 bases, with 16 bases sitting between them. The CDR3: CASSWDTTPSTDTQYF. The CDR3 coding sequence is TGCGCCAGCAGCTGGGACACTACCCCCTCCACAGATACGCAGTATTTT.

This chain uses TRBV5-4 with TRBJ1-1; 7 bases are a match to TRBD1. This CDR3 region has 15 residues. Germline CDR1 is SGHNT and CDR2 is YYREEE (reference sequence). V was clipped by 4 bases and J by 6 bases; unmatched bases: 12. This chain's CDR3 is CASSPTGTVLPEAFF. CDR3 nucleotide sequence: TGTGCCAGCAGCCCCACCGGGACAGTCTTGCCTGAAGCTTTCTTT.

This chain joins TRBV19 and TRBJ2-7; D is unclear. CDR3 size: 15 residues. The germline V gene has CDR1 LNHDA and CDR2 SQIVND (reference sequence). Trimming pared 7 bases from V and 4 bases from J, leaving 20 bases between. The CDR3 bases are TGTGCCAGTATTCCTTCCGGGCCCCCGCCTTACGAGCAGTACTTC. Translating gives CASIPSGPPPYEQYF.

This clonotype was picked up a small number of times. The rearrangement joins TRBV11-2 to TRBJ1-4; D is undetermined. This CDR3 is 13 amino acids long. Germline CDR1 SGHAT, CDR2 FQNNGV. The V end lost 5 bases, the J end lost 7 bases, and 11 bases lay between the germline ends. CDR3: CASSVHGAEKLFF. In DNA, the CDR3 is TGTGCCAGCAGCGTACACGGTGCTGAAAAACTGTTTTTT.

This clonotype was observed a handful of times. This chain joins TRBV28 and TRBJ2-2; 10 nucleotides match TRBD1. Per germline, CDR1 MDHEN and CDR2 SYDVKM. The ends lost 5 bases at V and 6 bases at J; junction bases unmatched: 6. The CDR3 length is 15 residues. Written as DNA, the CDR3 is TGTGCCAGCAGTACGGGACAGGGGACGCCCGGGGAGCTGTTTTTT. This gives the protein CASSTGQGTPGELFF.

This clonotype was seen more than once but under ten times. J is TRBJ2-7 and V is TRBV4-1; 7 bases are shared with TRBD2. The ends lost 0 bases at V and 3 bases at J; junction bases unmatched: 11. The germline V gene has CDR1 MGHRA and CDR2 YSYEKL. The CDR3 is 17 amino acids. CDR3 nucleotide sequence: TGCGCCAGCAGCCAAGATGCGGGGGTTGGCTTTGGCTACGAGCAGTACTTC. Amino acid sequence: CASSQDAGVGFGYEQYF.

This clonotype was counted only a few times. The V gene is TRBV6-6, the J gene TRBJ2-5; 11 bases fit TRBD2. From germline, CDR1 is MNHNY and CDR2 SVGAGI (reference sequence). The CDR3 runs to 16 residues. Losses at the gene ends were 6 bases for V and 5 bases for J; bases not matched to a gene: 11. The CDR3 nucleotides read TGTGCCAGCAGACCCTCTTCTAGCGGGGGGAGGGAGACCCAGTACTTC. Translating it yields CASRPSSSGGRETQYF.